These 7 T cell receptor beta chains originate from one sample sequenced in a study of blood T cell repertoires in COVID-19. Assay: immunoSEQ multiplex PCR; the TCRdb copy retains only in-frame clones and omits some. The sample lists over 85,000 clones, roughly 90% seen once, with 4.2% in the top ten. Specimen: peripheral blood. The receptors here all came from a human donor with COVID-19, enrolled during active disease. The donor label of this sample is uncertain.

The chain carries TRBV9 and TRBJ2-2; 8 positions agree with TRBD1. J lost 6 bases, V lost 4 bases, and 14 bases had no gene match. Germline values: CDR1 SGDLS, CDR2 YYNGEE. The CDR3 sequence is 17 residues long. CDR3 DNA: TGTGCCAGCAGCCTTCGCCCCGGACAGGGAGGCGCCGGGGAGCTGTTTTTT. Residues: CASSLRPGQGGAGELFF.

In DNA form, the CDR3 reads TGTGCCAGCAGCCCCGATGCGGGGGTACGATATGGCTACACCTTC. Translation: CASSPDAGVRYGYTF. V and J are TRBV9 and TRBJ1-2; D may be TRBD1 (5 bases). The CDR3 covers 15 residues. V shed 4 bases and J shed 5 bases, with 18 bases lying between them. CDR1 and CDR2 from the germline V gene are SGDLS and YYNGEE.

The rearrangement joins TRBV3-1 (or the pseudogene TRBV3-2) to TRBJ1-1; D is possibly TRBD1 (6 bases). The CDR3 extends over 15 amino acids. Germline V gene sequence: CDR1 LGHDT, CDR2 YNNKEL (reference sequence). V was shortened by 4 bases and J by 1 base, with 13 bases between the two germline ends. The CDR3 here is CASSLQGGGNTEAFF. As DNA, the CDR3 is TGTGCCAGCAGCCTACAGGGCGGGGGGAACACTGAAGCTTTCTTT.

This chain uses TRBV2 with TRBJ1-5, with 10 nucleotides matching TRBD1. This CDR3 spans 16 amino acids. Germline V gene sequence: CDR1 SNHLY, CDR2 FYNNEI. V shed 4 bases, J shed 1 base, and the junction held 4 bases outside the gene matches. The CDR3 sequence is CASSVDRGRSNQPQHF. CDR3 coding DNA: TGTGCCAGCAGTGTCGACAGGGGGCGAAGCAATCAGCCCCAGCATTTT.

The chain combines TRBV6-6 with TRBJ2-7, with 10 positions matching TRBD1. V trimming: 7 bases; J trimming: 2 bases; junction bases outside the gene matches: 5. The CDR3 has 14 residues. Germline loops: CDR1 MNHNY, CDR2 SVGAGI (reference sequence). CDR3 nucleotides: TGTGCCAGCAAGGGGACAGGGGAAACCTACGAGCAGTACTTC. As protein: CASKGTGETYEQYF.

The chain couples TRBV6-6 to TRBJ2-6; 9 bases map to TRBD1. The germline CDR1 and CDR2 sequences are MNHNY and SVGAGI (reference sequence). After removal of 5 bases from V and 1 base from J, the junction contained 9 bases not matched to a gene. This CDR3 region has 18 residues. The CDR3: CASSPLTGGTSGANVLTF. Written as DNA, the CDR3 is TGTGCCAGCAGTCCCCTGACAGGGGGGACGTCTGGGGCCAACGTCCTGACTTTC.

The chain couples TRBV4-2 to TRBJ2-7; maybe TRBD1 (5 bases). Germline V CDR1 and CDR2: LGHNA, YNFKEQ. V was trimmed by 1 base and J by 6 bases, leaving 10 bases between them. CDR3 length equals 13 residues. The CDR3: CASSQGGHSEQYF. CDR3 nucleotide sequence: TGTGCCAGCAGCCAAGGGGGCCATTCCGAGCAGTACTTC.